The TCR beta chain described here comes from a study of cytomegalovirus exposure and HLA in healthy donors. As for the study in general: Most genotyped donors, 75% to 85% of roughly 400, had Caucasian-associated genetic ancestry. Points from the study as a whole: In a later analysis, common viral pathogens appeared linked to several of the most significant clusters. In a later analysis, most CMV-associated TCR beta chains appeared HLA-restricted. In a later analysis, TCR beta V- and J-gene trimming showed a link to a missense DCLRE1C variant.

From germline, CDR1 is SGDLS and CDR2 YYNGEE. This CDR3 is built from 12 residues. Trimming took off 3 bases at V and 7 bases at J, with 10 bases between the two ends. The study ran its PCR with 60 Vbeta and 13 Jbeta primers. Here immunoSEQ multiplex PCR was the method, and the copy in TCRdb shows in-frame clones only, minus some. This table holds about 140,000 clones, 60% to 85% found once. Notes on this clone: Its antigen remains unidentified.

The chain is built from TRBV9 and TRBJ1-2; no clear D. Sequencing used PBMCs. This TCR came from a male donor in good health and CMV-seronegative. The CDR3 coding sequence is TGTGCCAGCAGCGCGAGGTACTGTGGCTACACCTTC. Translation: CASSARYCGYTF.